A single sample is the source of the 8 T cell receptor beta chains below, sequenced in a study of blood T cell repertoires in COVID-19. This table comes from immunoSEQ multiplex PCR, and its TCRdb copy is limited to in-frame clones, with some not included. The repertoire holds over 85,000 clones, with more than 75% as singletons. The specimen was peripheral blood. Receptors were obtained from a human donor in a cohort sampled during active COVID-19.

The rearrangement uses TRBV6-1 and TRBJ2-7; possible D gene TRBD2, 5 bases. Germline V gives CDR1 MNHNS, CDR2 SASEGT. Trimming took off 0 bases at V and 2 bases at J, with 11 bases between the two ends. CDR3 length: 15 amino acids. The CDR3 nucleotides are TGTGCCAGCAGTGAAGCGGGTAGCGCGCCCTACGAGCAGTACTTC. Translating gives CASSEAGSAPYEQYF.

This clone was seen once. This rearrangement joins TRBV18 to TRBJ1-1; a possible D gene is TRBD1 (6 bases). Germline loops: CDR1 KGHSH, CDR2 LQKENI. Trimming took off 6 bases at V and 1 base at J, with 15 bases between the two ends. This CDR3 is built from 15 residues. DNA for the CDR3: TGTGCCAGCTCCAATGCTGGGGGGGCGAACACTGAAGCTTTCTTT. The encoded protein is CASSNAGGANTEAFF.

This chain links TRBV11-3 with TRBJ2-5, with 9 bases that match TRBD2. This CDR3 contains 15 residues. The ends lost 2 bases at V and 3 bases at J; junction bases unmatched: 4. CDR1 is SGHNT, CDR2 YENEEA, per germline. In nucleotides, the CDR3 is TGTGCCAGCAGCTTAACTAGCGGGTTAAAAGAGACCCAGTACTTC. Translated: CASSLTSGLKETQYF.

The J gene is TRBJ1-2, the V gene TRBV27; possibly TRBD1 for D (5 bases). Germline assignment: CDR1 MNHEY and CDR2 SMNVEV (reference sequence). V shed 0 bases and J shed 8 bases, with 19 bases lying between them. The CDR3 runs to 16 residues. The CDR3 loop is CASSLSAGPMARGYTF. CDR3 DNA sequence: TGTGCCAGCAGTTTATCGGCAGGGCCAATGGCGCGGGGCTACACCTTC.

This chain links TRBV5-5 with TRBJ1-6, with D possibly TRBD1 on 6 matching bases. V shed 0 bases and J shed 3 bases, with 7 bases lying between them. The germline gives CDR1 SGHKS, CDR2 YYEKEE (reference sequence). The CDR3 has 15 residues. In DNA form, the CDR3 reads TGTGCCAGCAGCTTGGAAGGGGGCTATAATTCACCCCTCCACTTT. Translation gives CASSLEGGYNSPLHF.

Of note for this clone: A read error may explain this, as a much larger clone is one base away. The CDR3 sequence: CASSPLAGGEQYF. In DNA form, the CDR3 reads TGTGCCAGCAGCCCACTGGCGGGGGGCGAGCAGTACTTC. The chain recombines TRBV7-9 with TRBJ2-7; 8 bases align to TRBD2. The V gene's germline CDR1 is SEHNR and CDR2 FQNEAQ (reference sequence). The ends lost 5 bases at V and 6 bases at J; junction bases unmatched: 6. The CDR3 is 13 residues long.

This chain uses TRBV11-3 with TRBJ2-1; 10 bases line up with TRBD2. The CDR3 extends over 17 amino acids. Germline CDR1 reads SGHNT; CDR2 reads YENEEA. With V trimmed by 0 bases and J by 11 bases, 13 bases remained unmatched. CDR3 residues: CASSLDAPSGGLRKQFF. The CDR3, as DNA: TGTGCCAGCAGCTTAGACGCCCCTAGCGGGGGATTAAGAAAGCAGTTCTTC.

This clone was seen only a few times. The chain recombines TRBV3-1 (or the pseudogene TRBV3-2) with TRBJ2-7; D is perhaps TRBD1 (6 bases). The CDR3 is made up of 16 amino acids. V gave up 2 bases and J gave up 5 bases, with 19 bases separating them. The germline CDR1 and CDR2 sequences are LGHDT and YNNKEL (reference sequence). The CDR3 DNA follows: TGTGCCAGCAGCCAACAGACAGGCGCCTCTCAGAACGAGCAGTACTTC. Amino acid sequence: CASSQQTGASQNEQYF.